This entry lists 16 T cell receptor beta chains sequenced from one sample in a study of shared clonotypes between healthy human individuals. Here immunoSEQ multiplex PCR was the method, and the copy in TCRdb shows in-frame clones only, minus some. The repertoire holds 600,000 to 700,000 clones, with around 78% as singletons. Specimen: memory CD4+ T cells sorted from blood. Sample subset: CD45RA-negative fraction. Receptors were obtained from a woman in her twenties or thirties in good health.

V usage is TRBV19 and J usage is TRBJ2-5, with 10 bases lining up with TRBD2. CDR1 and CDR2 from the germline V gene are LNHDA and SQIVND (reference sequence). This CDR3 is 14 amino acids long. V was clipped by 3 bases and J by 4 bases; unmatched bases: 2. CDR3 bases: TGTGCCAGTAGTATGGTAGCGGGAGGAGAGACCCAGTACTTC. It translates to CASSMVAGGETQYF.

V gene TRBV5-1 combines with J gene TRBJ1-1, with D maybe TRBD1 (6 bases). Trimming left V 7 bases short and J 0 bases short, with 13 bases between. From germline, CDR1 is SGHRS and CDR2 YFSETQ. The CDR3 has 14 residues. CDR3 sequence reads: CASSGGRLNTEAFF. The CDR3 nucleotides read TGCGCCAGCTCGGGGGGCCGATTGAACACTGAAGCTTTCTTT.

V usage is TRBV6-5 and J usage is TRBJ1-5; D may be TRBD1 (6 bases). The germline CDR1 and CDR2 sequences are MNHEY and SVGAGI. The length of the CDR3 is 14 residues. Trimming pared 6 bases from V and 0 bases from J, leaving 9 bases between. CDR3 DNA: TGTGCCAGCAGCCCAGGGGATAGCAATCAGCCCCAGCATTTT. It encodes CASSPGDSNQPQHF.

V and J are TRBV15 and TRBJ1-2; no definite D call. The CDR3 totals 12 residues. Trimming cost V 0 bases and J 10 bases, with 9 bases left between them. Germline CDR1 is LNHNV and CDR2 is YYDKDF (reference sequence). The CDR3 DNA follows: TGTGCCACCAGCAGAGAAGAAGGACCCTACACCTTC. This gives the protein CATSREEGPYTF.

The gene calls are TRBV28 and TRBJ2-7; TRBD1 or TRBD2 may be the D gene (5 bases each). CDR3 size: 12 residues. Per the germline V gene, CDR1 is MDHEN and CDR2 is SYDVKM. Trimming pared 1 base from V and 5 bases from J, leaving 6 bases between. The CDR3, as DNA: TGTGCCAGCAGTTTATCGGGGCACGAGCAGTACTTC. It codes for CASSLSGHEQYF.

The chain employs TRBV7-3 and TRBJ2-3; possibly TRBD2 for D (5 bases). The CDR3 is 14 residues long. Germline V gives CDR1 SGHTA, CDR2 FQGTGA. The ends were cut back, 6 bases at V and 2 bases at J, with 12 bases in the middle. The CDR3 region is CASRDGLNTDTQYF. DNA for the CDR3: TGTGCCAGCAGAGACGGACTCAACACAGATACGCAGTATTTT.

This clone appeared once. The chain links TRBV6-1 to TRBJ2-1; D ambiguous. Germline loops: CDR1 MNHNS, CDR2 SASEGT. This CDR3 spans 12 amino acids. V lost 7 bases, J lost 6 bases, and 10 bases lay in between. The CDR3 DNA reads TGTGCCAGCATTGGACGCGGCAATGAGCAGTTCTTC. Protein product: CASIGRGNEQFF.

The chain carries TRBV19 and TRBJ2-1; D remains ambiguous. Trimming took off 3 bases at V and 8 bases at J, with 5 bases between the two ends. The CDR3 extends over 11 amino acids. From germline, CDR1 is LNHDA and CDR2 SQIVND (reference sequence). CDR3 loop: CASSIRHEQFF. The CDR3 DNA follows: TGTGCCAGTAGTATCAGGCATGAGCAGTTCTTC. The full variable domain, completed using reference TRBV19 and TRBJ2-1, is DGGITQSPKYLFRKEGQNVTLSCEQNLNHDAMYWYRQDPGQGLRLIYYSQIVNDFQKGDIAEGYSVSREKKESFPLTVTSAQKNPTAFYLCASSIRHEQFFGPGTRLTVL.

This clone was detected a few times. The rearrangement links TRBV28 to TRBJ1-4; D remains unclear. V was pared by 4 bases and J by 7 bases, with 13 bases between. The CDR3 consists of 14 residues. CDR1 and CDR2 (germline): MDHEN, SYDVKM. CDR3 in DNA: TGTGCCAGCAGTTCCGGAGTGGTTGGTGAAAAACTGTTTTTT. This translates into CASSSGVVGEKLFF.

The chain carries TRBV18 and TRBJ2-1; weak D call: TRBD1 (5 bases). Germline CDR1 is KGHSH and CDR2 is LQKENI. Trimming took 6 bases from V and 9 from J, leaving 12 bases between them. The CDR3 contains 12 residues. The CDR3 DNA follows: TGTGCCAGCTCTCTAAGGACAATTGAGCAGTTCTTC. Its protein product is CASSLRTIEQFF.

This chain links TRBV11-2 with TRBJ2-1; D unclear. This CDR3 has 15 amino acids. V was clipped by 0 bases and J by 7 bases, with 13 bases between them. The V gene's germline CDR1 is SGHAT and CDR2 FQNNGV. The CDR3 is CASSLDPRPTNEQFF. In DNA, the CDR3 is TGTGCCAGCAGCTTAGATCCCCGGCCAACAAATGAGCAGTTCTTC.

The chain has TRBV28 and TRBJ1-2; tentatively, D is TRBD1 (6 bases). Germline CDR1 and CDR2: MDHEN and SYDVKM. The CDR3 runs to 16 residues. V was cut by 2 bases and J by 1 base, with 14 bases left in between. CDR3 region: CASSLMYRDHNYGYTF. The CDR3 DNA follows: TGTGCCAGCAGTTTAATGTACAGGGATCATAACTATGGCTACACCTTC.

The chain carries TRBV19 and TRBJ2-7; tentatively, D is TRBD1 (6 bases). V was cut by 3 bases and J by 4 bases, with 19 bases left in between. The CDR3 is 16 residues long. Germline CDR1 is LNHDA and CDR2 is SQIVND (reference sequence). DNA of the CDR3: TGTGCCAGTAGTATTGGGGGCGCAGGGAGTAGATACGAGCAGTACTTC. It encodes CASSIGGAGSRYEQYF.

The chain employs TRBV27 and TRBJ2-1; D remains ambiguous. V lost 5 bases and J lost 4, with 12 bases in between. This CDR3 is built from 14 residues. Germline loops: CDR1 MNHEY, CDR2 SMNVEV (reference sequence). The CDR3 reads CASSPLDRYNEQFF. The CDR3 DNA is TGTGCCAGCAGTCCCCTTGACCGATACAATGAGCAGTTCTTC.

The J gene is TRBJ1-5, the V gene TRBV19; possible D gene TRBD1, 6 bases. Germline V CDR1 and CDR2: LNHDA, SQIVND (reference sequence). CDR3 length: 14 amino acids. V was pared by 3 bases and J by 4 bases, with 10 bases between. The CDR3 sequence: CASSMDSRNQPQHF. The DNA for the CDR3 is TGTGCCAGTAGTATGGACAGCCGAAATCAGCCCCAGCATTTT.

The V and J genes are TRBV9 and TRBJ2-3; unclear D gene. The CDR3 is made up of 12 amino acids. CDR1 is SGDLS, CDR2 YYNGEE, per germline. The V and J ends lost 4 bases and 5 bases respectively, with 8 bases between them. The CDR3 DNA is TGTGCCAGCAGCCCACAGCTAGATACGCAGTATTTT. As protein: CASSPQLDTQYF.